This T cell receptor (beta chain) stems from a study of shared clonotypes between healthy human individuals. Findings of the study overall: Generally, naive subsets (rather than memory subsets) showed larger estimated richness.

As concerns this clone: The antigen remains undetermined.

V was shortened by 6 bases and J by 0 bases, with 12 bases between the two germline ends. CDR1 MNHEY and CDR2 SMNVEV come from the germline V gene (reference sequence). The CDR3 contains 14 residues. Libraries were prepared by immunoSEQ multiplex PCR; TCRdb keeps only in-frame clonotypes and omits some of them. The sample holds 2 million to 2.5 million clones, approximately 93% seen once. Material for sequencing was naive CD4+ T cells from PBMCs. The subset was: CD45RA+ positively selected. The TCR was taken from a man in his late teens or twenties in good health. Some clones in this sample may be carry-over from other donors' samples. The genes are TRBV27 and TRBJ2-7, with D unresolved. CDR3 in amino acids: CASSLTVSSYEQYF. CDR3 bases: TGTGCCAGCAGCTTGACCGTGAGCTCCTACGAGCAGTACTTC.